The T cell receptor beta chain under discussion was sequenced for a study of T-cell memory formation after mild COVID-19. Researchers used 5'RACE with constant-segment primers to make TCR alpha and TCR beta cDNA libraries that carry sample barcodes and UMIs. MiXCR was run by TCRdb on the 5' RACE reads, yielding one entry per CDR3 protein. Among 150,000 or so distinct CDR3 sequences listed, about 14% were seen once. Germline-derived CDR1 and CDR2 are DFQATT and SNEGSKA (reference sequence). J was trimmed by 3 bases and V by 4 bases; bases with no gene match: 11. The CDR3 is 15 amino acids. The chain couples TRBV20-1 to TRBJ1-1, with TRBD1 matching 7 bases. Sequencing was done on a sample of PBMCs or a T cell subset sorted from them (not recorded which). The sequence came from an adult woman who had mild COVID-19 (a few samples of this study predate the infection). Cell type and time point are not known. The CDR3 region has the DNA TGCAGTGCTAAGACCTTGACAGGGTATGACACTGAAGCTTTCTTT. Translating gives CSAKTLTGYDTEAFF.